These T cell receptor beta chains were read from a single sample in a study of CD8+ T cells in alopecia areata. TCRdb's copy holds only in-frame clones and misses some; the assay was immunoSEQ multiplex PCR. This sample has fewer than 250,000 clones, with around three fifths found just once. Material: CD4+ T cells sorted from blood, obtained at week 24, from a patient treated with tofacitinib. All receptors derive from a human donor with alopecia areata. CDR3s include the opening cysteine and the closing phenylalanine or tryptophan. D genes are given only for firm matches. Not all rows give a size; the values are once, few, many and, for expanded clones, a class.

size: .
D: .
J: TRBJ2-1
V: TRBV28
CDR3: CASRGNEQFF
DNA: TGTGCCAGTCGGGGCAATGAGCAGTTCTTC

size: .
D: TRBD1
J: TRBJ2-7
V: TRBV30
CDR3: CAWGRGTGAYEQYF
DNA: TGTGCCTGGGGACGAGGGACAGGGGCCTACGAGCAGTACTTC

size: once
D: .
J: TRBJ2-1
V: TRBV29-1
CDR3: CSVRPSSYNEQFF
DNA: TGCAGCGTTCGTCCAAGCTCCTACAATGAGCAGTTCTTC

size: .
D: .
J: TRBJ2-5
V: TRBV30
CDR3: CAWSEGQETQYF
DNA: TGTGCCTGGAGTGAGGGCCAAGAGACCCAGTACTTC

size: .
D: .
J: TRBJ2-3
V: TRBV4-3
CDR3: CASSQGGFRADTQYF
DNA: TGCGCCAGCAGCCAAGGAGGGTTTAGGGCAGATACGCAGTATTTT

size: .
D: .
J: TRBJ2-7
V: TRBV9
CDR3: CASSVESGNEQYF
DNA: TGTGCCAGCAGCGTAGAATCGGGCAACGAGCAGTACTTC

size: .
D: .
J: TRBJ1-2
V: TRBV4-3
CDR3: CASSQDEGPYGYTF
DNA: TGCGCCAGCAGCCAAGATGAGGGCCCCTATGGCTACACCTTC

size: .
D: TRBD1
J: TRBJ1-6
V: TRBV7-9
CDR3: CASGQDYNSPLHF
DNA: TGTGCCAGCGGACAGGATTATAATTCACCCCTCCACTTT

size: .
D: .
J: TRBJ1-2
V: TRBV5-1
CDR3: CASSLGQGPYGYTF
DNA: TGCGCCAGCAGCTTGGGGCAGGGCCCCTATGGCTACACCTTC

size: .
D: .
J: TRBJ1-2
V: TRBV30
CDR3: CAWAGTIYGYTF
DNA: TGTGCCTGGGCCGGGACCATCTATGGCTACACCTTC

size: .
D: TRBD2
J: TRBJ2-1
V: TRBV27
CDR3: CASSLGGVNEQFF
DNA: TGTGCCAGCAGTTTGGGGGGGGTTAATGAGCAGTTCTTC

size: .
D: .
J: TRBJ2-3
V: TRBV27
CDR3: CASTWAASADTQYF
DNA: TGTGCCAGCACCTGGGCTGCTTCGGCAGATACGCAGTATTTT

size: few
D: TRBD1
J: TRBJ2-7
V: TRBV10-3
CDR3: CAISETGPRGYEQYF
DNA: TGTGCCATCAGTGAGACCGGCCCCAGGGGGTACGAGCAGTACTTC

size: .
D: TRBD2
J: TRBJ2-6
V: TRBV15
CDR3: CATSPAGGLFGANVLTF
DNA: TGTGCCACCAGCCCAGCGGGGGGCCTGTTCGGGGCCAACGTCCTGACTTTC

size: once
D: TRBD1
J: TRBJ1-2
V: TRBV29-1
CDR3: CSVGTGVLFGDGYTF
DNA: TGCAGCGTAGGGACAGGGGTCCTCTTTGGTGACGGCTACACCTTC

size: few
D: TRBD1
J: TRBJ1-5
V: TRBV5-6
CDR3: CASSFGTGRGNQPQHF
DNA: TGTGCCAGCAGCTTTGGGACAGGGCGGGGCAATCAGCCCCAGCATTTT

size: .
D: .
J: TRBJ2-2
V: TRBV7-2
CDR3: CASSLDTGELFF
DNA: TGTGCCAGCAGCTTAGATACCGGGGAGCTGTTTTTT

size: .
D: TRBD1
J: TRBJ2-1
V: TRBV5-6
CDR3: CASSLAMGTGGNEQFF
DNA: TGTGCCAGCAGCTTGGCCATGGGGACAGGGGGCAATGAGCAGTTCTTC

size: once
D: .
J: TRBJ1-5
V: TRBV27
CDR3: CASSRSNQPQHF
DNA: TGTGCCAGCAGTCGAAGCAATCAGCCCCAGCATTTT

size: .
D: TRBD1
J: TRBJ2-7
V: TRBV28
CDR3: CASSLGTGRLWEQYF
DNA: TGTGCCAGCAGTTTGGGGACAGGGCGATTGTGGGAGCAGTACTTC

size: .
D: TRBD2
J: TRBJ2-3
V: TRBV9
CDR3: CASTKLGGPGDTQYF
DNA: TGTGCCAGCACAAAATTGGGAGGGCCCGGGGATACGCAGTATTTT

size: few
D: .
J: TRBJ1-2
V: TRBV6-1
CDR3: CASSPLGHYGYTF
DNA: TGTGCCAGCAGTCCCCTGGGGCACTATGGCTACACCTTC

size: .
D: .
J: TRBJ2-7
V: TRBV27
CDR3: CASRFVSSYEQYF
DNA: TGTGCCAGCAGGTTTGTGTCCTCCTACGAGCAGTACTTC

size: .
D: .
J: TRBJ2-3
V: TRBV9
CDR3: CASSVQGLDTQYF
DNA: TGTGCCAGCAGCGTCCAGGGGTTAGATACGCAGTATTTT

size: .
D: .
J: TRBJ1-1
V: TRBV29-1
CDR3: CSVGGRMNTEAFF
DNA: TGCAGCGTTGGGGGCAGGATGAACACTGAAGCTTTCTTT

size: .
D: .
J: TRBJ1-1
V: TRBV7-8
CDR3: CASSLVNSEAFF
DNA: TGTGCCAGCAGCTTAGTAAACTCTGAAGCTTTCTTT

size: .
D: .
J: TRBJ1-6
V: TRBV27
CDR3: CASSRIKGSAGRDSPLHF
DNA: TGTGCCAGCAGTCGAATAAAAGGATCGGCAGGGAGGGATTCACCCCTCCACTTT

size: .
D: TRBD2
J: TRBJ2-3
V: TRBV7-2
CDR3: CASSLEGTSKLYTQYF
DNA: TGTGCCAGCAGCTTAGAGGGGACTAGCAAGCTATATACGCAGTATTTT

size: few
D: .
J: TRBJ2-5
V: TRBV5-1
CDR3: CASINGELGTQYF
DNA: TGCGCCAGCATCAATGGGGAACTTGGGACCCAGTACTTC

size: .
D: .
J: TRBJ1-1
V: TRBV15
CDR3: CATSTGEVSTEAFF
DNA: TGTGCCACCAGCACGGGGGAGGTTAGCACTGAAGCTTTCTTT

size: .
D: .
J: TRBJ2-3
V: TRBV4-3
CDR3: CASSQGSALGTDTQYF
DNA: TGCGCCAGCAGCCAAGGATCCGCCTTAGGCACAGATACGCAGTATTTT

size: .
D: TRBD1
J: TRBJ1-5
V: TRBV30
CDR3: CAWSPRTGINQPQHF
DNA: TGTGCCTGGAGCCCTAGGACAGGGATTAATCAGCCCCAGCATTTT

size: many
D: .
J: TRBJ2-6
V: TRBV7-2
CDR3: CASSLANRVLGANVLTF
DNA: TGTGCCAGCAGCTTAGCGAACAGGGTTTTAGGGGCCAACGTCCTGACTTTC

size: .
D: .
J: TRBJ1-5
V: TRBV19
CDR3: CASSITGLQPQHF
DNA: TGTGCCAGTAGTATAACAGGTCTTCAGCCCCAGCATTTT

size: .
D: TRBD1
J: TRBJ2-1
V: TRBV19
CDR3: CASRPTGTSNEQFF
DNA: TGTGCCAGTAGGCCGACAGGGACAAGCAATGAGCAGTTCTTC

size: .
D: .
J: TRBJ2-5
V: TRBV7-2
CDR3: CASSLDLGGGGETQYF
DNA: TGTGCCAGCAGCTTAGATTTGGGGGGAGGAGGGGAGACCCAGTACTTC

size: .
D: .
J: TRBJ2-4
V: TRBV10-1
CDR3: CASKCPLAKNIQYF
DNA: TGCGCCAGCAAATGCCCCCTAGCCAAAAACATTCAGTACTTC

size: .
D: .
J: TRBJ2-7
V: TRBV20-1
CDR3: CSAVRGEQYF
DNA: TGCAGTGCGGTTAGAGGCGAGCAGTACTTC

size: .
D: TRBD1
J: TRBJ2-3
V: TRBV6-5
CDR3: CASSRQGATDTQYF
DNA: TGTGCCAGCAGCCGACAGGGTGCCACAGATACGCAGTATTTT